This TCR beta chain was found in a study of neoadjuvant nivolumab and ipilimumab in lung cancer. Study-wide background: The combination arm added day-1 ipilimumab 1 mg/kg to nivolumab 3 mg/kg on days 1, 15, 29.

Points on this clone: The antigen remains undetermined.

Sequencing used immunoSEQ multiplex PCR; TCRdb keeps in-frame clones, though not all of them. The table shows thousands of clones, with over 75% occurring only once. There are 13 residues in the CDR3. The germline gives CDR1 SNHLY, CDR2 FYNNEI. Trimming took off 4 bases at V and 6 bases at J, with 12 bases between the two ends. Findings and caveats of the study: Only two of four nivolumab-treated tumors gained richness and clonality by surgery.

The chain couples TRBV2 to TRBJ1-1, with TRBD1 as a possible D gene (6 bases). This clonotype was obtained from an adult with non-small cell lung cancer. The input for sequencing was tumor tissue, taken after neoadjuvant nivolumab, alone or with ipilimumab, at or shortly before surgery. CDR3 DNA: TGTGCCAGCAGTGGAGACGGGGGGCCTGAAGCTTTCTTT. This sequence encodes CASSGDGGPEAFF.